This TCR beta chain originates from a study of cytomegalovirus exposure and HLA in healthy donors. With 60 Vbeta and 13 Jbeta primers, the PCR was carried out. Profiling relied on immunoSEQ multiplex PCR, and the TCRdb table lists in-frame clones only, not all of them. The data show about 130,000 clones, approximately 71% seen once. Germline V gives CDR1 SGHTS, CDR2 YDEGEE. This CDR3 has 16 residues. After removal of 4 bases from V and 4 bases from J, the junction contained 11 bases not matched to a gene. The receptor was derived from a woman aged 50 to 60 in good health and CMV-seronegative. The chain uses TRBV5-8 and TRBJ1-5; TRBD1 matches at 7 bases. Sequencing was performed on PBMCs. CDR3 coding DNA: TGTGCCAGCAGCCCCTATCGGGGGACAGAGAATCAGCCCCAGCATTTT. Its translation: CASSPYRGTENQPQHF.